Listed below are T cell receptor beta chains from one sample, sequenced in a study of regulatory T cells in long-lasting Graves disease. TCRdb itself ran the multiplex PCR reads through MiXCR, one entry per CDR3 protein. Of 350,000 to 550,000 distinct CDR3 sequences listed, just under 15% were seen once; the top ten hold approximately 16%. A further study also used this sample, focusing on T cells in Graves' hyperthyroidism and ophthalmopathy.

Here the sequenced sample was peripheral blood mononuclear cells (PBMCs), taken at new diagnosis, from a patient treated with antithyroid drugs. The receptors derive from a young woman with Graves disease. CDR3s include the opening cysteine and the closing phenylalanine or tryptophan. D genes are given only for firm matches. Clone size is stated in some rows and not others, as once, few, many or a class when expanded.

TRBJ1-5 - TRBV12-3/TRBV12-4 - TGTGCCAGCAGTTTTAGTGTAGGGCAGCCCCAGCATTTT CASSFSVGQPQHF
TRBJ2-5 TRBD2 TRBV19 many TGTGCCAGTATTCCCCGCGGGGGACAAGAGACCCAGTACTTC CASIPRGGQETQYF
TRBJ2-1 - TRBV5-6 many TGTGCCAGCAGCTACAACAATGAGCAGTTCTTC CASSYNNEQFF
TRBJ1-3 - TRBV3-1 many TGTGCCAGCAGCCAAGGGACTGGAGGAAACACCATATATTTT CASSQGTGGNTIYF
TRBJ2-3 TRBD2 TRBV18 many TGTGCCAGCTCACCCTGGACTAGCGGGCAGACAGATACGCAGTATTTT CASSPWTSGQTDTQYF
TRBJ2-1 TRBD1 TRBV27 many TGTGCCAGCAACGGACAGGGACGGACTGAGCAGTTCTTC CASNGQGRTEQFF
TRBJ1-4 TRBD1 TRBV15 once TGTGCCACCAGCAGAGATATTTATAGGACAGGGGACGAAAAACTGTTTTTT CATSRDIYRTGDEKLFF
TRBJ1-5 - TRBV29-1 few TGCAGCGTTGCCGACAGCCTCAATCAGCCCCAGCATTTT CSVADSLNQPQHF
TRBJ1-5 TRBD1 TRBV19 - TGTGCCAGTAGTAACAGGGGGCCCAATCAGCCCCAGCATTTT CASSNRGPNQPQHF
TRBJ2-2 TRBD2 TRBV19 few TGTGCCAGTAAACCTAGCGGGGGCACCGGGGAGCTGTTTTTT CASKPSGGTGELFF
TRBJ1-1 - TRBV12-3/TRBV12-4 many TGTGCCAGCAGTTTCGGTCCCCAGACGAACACTGAAGCTTTCTTT CASSFGPQTNTEAFF
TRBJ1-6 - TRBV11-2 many TGTGCCAGCAGCTTAGACCCCCCAGGGATCCTTATTTCACCCCTCCACTTT CASSLDPPGILISPLHF
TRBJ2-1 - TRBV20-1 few TGCAGTGCTGCCGCATGGGTAGCCGCGTTCTTC CSAAAWVAAFF
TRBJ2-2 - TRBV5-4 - TGTGCCAGCAGCCGGGTGGATAGTGCCGGGGAGCTGTTTTTT CASSRVDSAGELFF
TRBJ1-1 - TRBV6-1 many TGTGCCAGCAGTGGACCGGGACTGATGAACACTGAAGCTTTCTTT CASSGPGLMNTEAFF
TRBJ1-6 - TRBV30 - TGTGCCTGGAGTGTACAGCGAAACACCCTCCACTTT CAWSVQRNTLHF
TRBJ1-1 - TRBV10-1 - TGCGCCAGCAGTTCCTCGAGACAGGTGAACACTGAAGCTTTCTTT CASSSSRQVNTEAFF
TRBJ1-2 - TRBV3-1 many TGTGCCAGCAGTGTACAGGGCGGATATGGCTACACCTTC CASSVQGGYGYTF